The clone carrying this T cell receptor (beta chain) was picked up many times. These data are taken from a study of blood T cells in healthy people across ages. The authors ran a second PCR of roughly 7 to 11 cycles using a sample-barcoded 5' primer and a J-beta primer mix. TCRdb re-analysed the 5' RACE reads in MiXCR, keeping a single row per CDR3 protein. Among 800,000 or so distinct CDR3 sequences listed, around 50% were seen once. The CDR3 runs to 15 residues. Trimming cost V 0 bases and J 5 bases, with 14 bases left between them. CDR1 SGHRS and CDR2 YFSETQ come from the germline V gene. The individuals who served as donors were healthy Caucasians living in Russia, aged roughly 6 to 90.

This chain uses TRBV5-1 with TRBJ2-5; a weak D match, TRBD1 (5 bases). The sample comprised blood. This clonotype was sampled from an elderly man in good health. Written as DNA, the CDR3 is TGCGCCAGCAGCTTGGATCTCAGGGTGGCCGAGACCCAGTACTTC. Residues: CASSLDLRVAETQYF.